This TCR beta chain was retrieved from a study of beta chain features in type 1 diabetes. Study-level points and caveats: Among patients with Type 1 diabetes, TCRB CDR3s were moderately but significantly shorter in every one of the four CD4+ subsets. Whatever favoring of shorter templates PCR might show would apply equally to patients and controls.

This clone has a handful of counts. Its target is unknown. The isolated RNA, all of it, was reverse transcribed, so expressed TCRB transcripts were what got sequenced. Produced via immunoSEQ multiplex PCR; TCRdb's table is partial and in-frame only. The top ten clones hold 0.53% of a sample with more than 100,000 clones, 28% of them seen once. The CDR3 contains 14 residues. Germline CDR1 is MNHNY and CDR2 is SVGAGI (reference sequence). Between the trimmed V and J ends, which lost 4 bases and 3 bases, there was a span of 13 bases. This chain joins TRBV6-6 and TRBJ2-7; D uncertain. What was sequenced was central memory CD4+ T cells from blood. This TCR derives from a woman aged 18-30 years with type 1 diabetes. As DNA, the CDR3 is TGTGCCAGCAGTTGGGCAGGCGCCGGCTACGAGCAGTACGTC. As protein: CASSWAGAGYEQYV.